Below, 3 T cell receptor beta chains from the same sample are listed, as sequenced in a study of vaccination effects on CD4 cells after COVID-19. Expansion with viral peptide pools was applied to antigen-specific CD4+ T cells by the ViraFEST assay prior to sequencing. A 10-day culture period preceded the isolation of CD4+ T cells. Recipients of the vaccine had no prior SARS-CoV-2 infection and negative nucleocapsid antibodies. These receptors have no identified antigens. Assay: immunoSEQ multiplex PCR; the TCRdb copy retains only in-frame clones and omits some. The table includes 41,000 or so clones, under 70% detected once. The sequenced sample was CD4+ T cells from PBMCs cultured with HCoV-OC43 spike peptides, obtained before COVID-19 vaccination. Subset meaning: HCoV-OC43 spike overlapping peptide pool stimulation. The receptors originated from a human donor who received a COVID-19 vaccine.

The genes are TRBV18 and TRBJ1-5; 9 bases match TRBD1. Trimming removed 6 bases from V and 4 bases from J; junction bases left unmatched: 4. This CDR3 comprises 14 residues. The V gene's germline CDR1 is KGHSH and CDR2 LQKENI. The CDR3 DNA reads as TGTGCCAGCTCCAGACAGGGGGGGAATCAGCCCCAGCATTTT. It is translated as CASSRQGGNQPQHF.

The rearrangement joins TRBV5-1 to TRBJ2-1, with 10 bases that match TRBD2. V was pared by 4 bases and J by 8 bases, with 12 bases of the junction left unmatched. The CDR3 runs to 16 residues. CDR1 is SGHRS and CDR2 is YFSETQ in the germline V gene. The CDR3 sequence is CASSPRTSGGRYEQFF. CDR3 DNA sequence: TGCGCCAGCAGCCCCAGGACTAGCGGAGGAAGGTATGAGCAGTTCTTC. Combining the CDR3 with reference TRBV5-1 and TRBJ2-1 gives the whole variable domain KAGVTQTPRYLIKTRGQQVTLSCSPISGHRSVSWYQQTPGQGLQFLFEYFSETQRNKGNFPGRFSGRQFSNSRSEMNVSTLELGDSALYLCASSPRTSGGRYEQFFGPGTRLTVL.

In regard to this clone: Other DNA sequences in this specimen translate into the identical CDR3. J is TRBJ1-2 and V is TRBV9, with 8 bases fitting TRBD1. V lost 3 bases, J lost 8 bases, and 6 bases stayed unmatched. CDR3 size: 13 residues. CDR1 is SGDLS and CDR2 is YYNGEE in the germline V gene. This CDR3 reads CASSARTGYGYTF. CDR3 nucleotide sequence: TGTGCCAGCAGCGCACGGACAGGGTACGGCTACACCTTC.